This passage covers 25 T cell receptor beta chains from one sample sequenced in a study of T cells in Graves' hyperthyroidism and ophthalmopathy. From RNA transcripts, TCR beta CDR3 regions were amplified. The TCR CDR3 first-round RT-PCR relied on the HTBI primer set. MiXCR, run by TCRdb on the multiplex PCR reads, gives a single entry per CDR3 protein. The table records about 400,000 distinct CDR3 sequences, roughly 14% of them present only once. Specimen: blood. These receptors originate from a young man with Graves' ophthalmopathy.

The CDR3 region is CASDPGTSGGGEQFF. The CDR3 DNA reads as TGTGCCAGTGACCCAGGGACTAGCGGGGGAGGTGAGCAGTTCTTC. The rearrangement uses TRBV6-2 or TRBV6-3 and TRBJ2-1, with 14 bases identical to TRBD2. The CDR3 loop spans 15 amino acids. CDR1 and CDR2 (germline): MNHEY, SVGEGT. V dropped 9 bases and J dropped 9; count of bases not matched to a gene: 10.

This clonotype was recorded at least ten times. The chain links TRBV7-6 to TRBJ2-5, with D possibly TRBD1 on 6 matching bases. From germline, CDR1 is SGHVS and CDR2 FNYEAQ. This CDR3 spans 13 amino acids. Trimming cost V 2 bases and J 5 bases, with 9 bases left between them. In nucleotides, the CDR3 is TGTGCCAGCAGCTTATGGCAGGGGGAGACCCAGTACTTC. This codes for CASSLWQGETQYF.

This chain uses TRBV19 with TRBJ1-1; D is undetermined. Germline V CDR1 and CDR2: LNHDA, SQIVND (reference sequence). V was trimmed by 0 bases and J by 5 bases, leaving 4 bases between them. This CDR3 spans 12 amino acids. DNA of the CDR3: TGTGCCAGTAGTATAGATCAAACTGAAGCTTTCTTT. It specifies CASSIDQTEAFF.

V is TRBV12-3 or TRBV12-4 and J is TRBJ1-2; D unresolved. This CDR3 is built from 15 residues. Trimming removed 1 base from V and 3 bases from J, with 12 bases in between. The CDR3, as DNA: TGTGCCAGCAGTTTAGTGGGCCTACGCGACTATGGCTACACCTTC. This gives the protein CASSLVGLRDYGYTF.

This chain uses TRBV6-1 with TRBJ2-3; TRBD1 matches at 8 bases. V gave up 6 bases and J gave up 4 bases; unmatched junction bases: 6. Germline V gene sequence: CDR1 MNHNS, CDR2 SASEGT. This CDR3 comprises 14 residues. The CDR3 sequence is CASRFRGPADTQYF. CDR3 sequence (DNA): TGTGCCAGCAGATTCAGGGGGCCCGCAGATACGCAGTATTTT.

This clonotype was counted at least ten times. The chain joins TRBV11-2 to TRBJ2-1; TRBD2 matches at 10 bases. The V gene's germline CDR1 is SGHAT and CDR2 FQNNGV. Trimming at V came to 5 bases and at J to 9 bases, leaving 10 bases not matched to a gene. The CDR3 is made up of 15 amino acids. This CDR3 is CASSPSGSYVGEQFF. The CDR3 coding sequence is TGTGCCAGCAGCCCTAGCGGGAGTTACGTCGGTGAGCAGTTCTTC.

This clonotype was recorded at least ten times. The chain is built from TRBV6-5 and TRBJ2-3; the D is unclear. The CDR3 extends over 16 amino acids. V was cut by 2 bases and J by 1 base, with 13 bases left in between. The germline V gene has CDR1 MNHEY and CDR2 SVGAGI. CDR3 loop: CASSYGFPGRTDTQYF. The CDR3 coding sequence is TGTGCCAGCAGTTACGGGTTTCCTGGTCGCACAGATACGCAGTATTTT.

There are many counts of this clonotype. V and J are TRBV12-3 or TRBV12-4 and TRBJ2-2, with D possibly called TRBD1 or TRBD2 (5 bases each). The V and J ends lost 6 bases and 0 bases respectively, with 11 bases between them. The CDR3 runs to 15 residues. CDR3 amino acids: CASRGVGANTGELFF. CDR3 nucleotides: TGTGCCAGCAGGGGGGTGGGCGCGAACACCGGGGAGCTGTTTTTT.

V usage is TRBV29-1 and J usage is TRBJ2-3; 8 bases match TRBD2. The CDR3 is 15 residues long. Germline CDR1 reads SQVTM; CDR2 reads ANQGSEA. J gave up 6 bases and V 4 bases, and 12 bases lay outside the gene matches. This CDR3 reads CSVGLSRGAGDTQYF. The CDR3 DNA follows: TGCAGCGTTGGTCTATCGCGGGGGGCTGGGGATACGCAGTATTTT.

This clonotype came up many times. This chain uses TRBV2 with TRBJ2-7, with 7 bases fitting TRBD2. In germline, CDR1 is SNHLY, CDR2 FYNNEI. The CDR3 runs 14 residues. V lost 5 bases and J lost 3; bases outside the gene matches: 7. The CDR3: CASSRLAPRYEQYF. The CDR3 DNA reads TGTGCCAGCAGTAGACTAGCCCCTCGCTACGAGCAGTACTTC. The variable domain in full, with the rest retrieved from reference TRBV2 and TRBJ2-7, is EPEVTQTPSHQVTQMGQEVILRCVPISNHLYFYWYRQILGQKVEFLVSFYNNEISEKSEIFDDQFSVERPDGSNFTLKIRSTKLEDSAMYFCASSRLAPRYEQYFGPGTRLTVT.

This chain connects TRBV3-1 to TRBJ2-7; possible D gene TRBD1, 6 bases. The germline gives CDR1 LGHDT, CDR2 YNNKEL (reference sequence). This CDR3 region has 16 residues. V lost 4 bases, J lost 3 bases, and 19 bases lay in between. DNA for the CDR3: TGTGCCAGCAGCCCGGATCACGGGACACGGAGCTACGAGCAGTACTTC. This encodes CASSPDHGTRSYEQYF.

The chain is built from TRBV5-1 and TRBJ2-7, with TRBD1 matching over 9 bases. Trimming at V came to 4 bases and at J to 3 bases, leaving 8 bases not matched to a gene. The CDR3 covers 15 residues. The V gene's germline CDR1 is SGHRS and CDR2 YFSETQ. The CDR3 bases are TGCGCCAGCAGCGGAACAGGGGGCGAAGGCTACGAGCAGTACTTC. Translating gives CASSGTGGEGYEQYF.

This clonotype was observed many times. V gene TRBV12-3 or TRBV12-4 combines with J gene TRBJ2-1, with D unresolved. V lost 0 bases, J lost 4 bases, and 7 bases lay in between. The CDR3 has 14 amino acids. The CDR3 reads CASSLATLYNEQFF. The CDR3 region has the DNA TGTGCCAGCAGTTTAGCGACATTATACAATGAGCAGTTCTTC.

This clonotype has a count of ten or more. The J gene is TRBJ2-1, the V gene TRBV19; D possibly corresponds to TRBD2 (6 bases). This CDR3 comprises 15 residues. Germline CDR1 is LNHDA and CDR2 is SQIVND (reference sequence). V was pared by 3 bases and J by 5 bases, with 14 bases between. The CDR3 region is CASSILSGGDNEQFF. For the CDR3, the DNA is TGTGCCAGTAGTATTCTTAGCGGAGGGGACAATGAGCAGTTCTTC.

In this sample, this clonotype turned up many times. The chain is built from TRBV7-9 and TRBJ1-1; possible D gene TRBD1, 5 bases. V lost 5 bases to trimming and J lost 6 bases, with 13 bases between them. CDR1 is SEHNR, CDR2 FQNEAQ, per germline (reference sequence). The CDR3 contains 13 residues. The CDR3: CASSGTAESEAFF. CDR3 bases: TGTGCCAGCAGCGGGACGGCGGAGTCTGAAGCTTTCTTT.

The table lists this clonotype with a few counts. One base away lies a much larger clone, so this may be a sequencing read error. The V call is TRBV11-2, the J call TRBJ2-5, with D possibly matching TRBD2 (5 bases). CDR3 length equals 13 residues. Trimming took off 5 bases at V and 7 bases at J, with 14 bases between the two ends. Germline V gene data show CDR1 as SGHAT and CDR2 as FQNNGV. DNA of the CDR3: TGTGCCAGCAGCCGGATGAGTGGAGGGACCCAGTACTTC. Its protein is CASSRMSGGTQYF.

Many counts were recorded for this clonotype. V is TRBV20-1 and J is TRBJ1-5; TRBD1 might be the D (6 bases). V was cut by 4 bases and J by 0 bases, with 16 bases left in between. The germline V gene encodes CDR1 DFQATT and CDR2 SNEGSKA (reference sequence). The CDR3 length is 16 residues. In nucleotides, the CDR3 is TGCAGTGCTACCCCCCCAGGGGAAGGTAGCAATCAGCCCCAGCATTTT. It is translated as CSATPPGEGSNQPQHF.

The V gene is TRBV10-3, the J gene TRBJ1-2; D not resolved. Germline V gene lookup returns CDR1 ENHRY and CDR2 SYGVKD. V gave up 2 bases and J gave up 5 bases, with 9 bases separating them. CDR3 length equals 13 residues. The CDR3 is CAISEETVYGYTF. CDR3 sequence (DNA): TGTGCCATCAGTGAGGAGACGGTATATGGCTACACCTTC.

CDR3 nucleotide sequence: TGCAGTGCCTCCAGGACAAGCTCTGGGGCCAACGTCCTGACTTTC. It translates to CSASRTSSGANVLTF. This sequence joins TRBV20-1 and TRBJ2-6, with D possibly being TRBD1 (5 bases). The CDR3 spans 15 residues. Trimming pared 6 bases from V and 0 bases from J, leaving 12 bases between. Looked up from germline, CDR1 is DFQATT and CDR2 is SNEGSKA (reference sequence).

This clonotype came up many times. The rearrangement joins TRBV20-1 to TRBJ2-5; 9 nucleotides line up with TRBD2. Trimming took 1 base from V and 5 from J; bases not matched to a gene: 11. The CDR3 length is 16 residues. The germline V gene encodes CDR1 DFQATT and CDR2 SNEGSKA (reference sequence). The chain's CDR3 is CSARADQAGGPETQYF. The CDR3 DNA follows: TGCAGTGCTAGAGCTGACCAGGCGGGGGGGCCGGAGACCCAGTACTTC.

This clonotype has a count of ten or more. The chain carries TRBV3-1 and TRBJ2-5, with D possibly being TRBD1 (6 bases). Between the trimmed V and J ends, which lost 0 bases and 2 bases, there was a span of 13 bases. Looked up from germline, CDR1 is LGHDT and CDR2 is YNNKEL (reference sequence). This CDR3 has 16 residues. CDR3 residues: CASSQDVWQGQETQYF. CDR3 bases: TGTGCCAGCAGCCAAGACGTTTGGCAGGGGCAAGAGACCCAGTACTTC.

The rearrangement links TRBV20-1 to TRBJ1-5; 8 bases match TRBD1. The germline gives CDR1 DFQATT, CDR2 SNEGSKA (reference sequence). The trim removed 3 bases at V and 5 bases at J, leaving 3 bases unmatched. CDR3 length: 13 amino acids. The DNA for the CDR3 is TGCAGTGCTAGGCCAGGGGGCCATCAGCCCCAGCATTTT. The encoded protein is CSARPGGHQPQHF.

Turning to this clonotype: The final CDR3 position lacks the conserved phenylalanine or tryptophan, pointing to a likely read error. Here the CDR3 reads CSAILAGASYEQYL. CDR3 DNA sequence: TGCAGTGCTATTCTAGCGGGAGCCTCCTACGAGCAGTACCTC. J is TRBJ2-7 and V is TRBV20-1; TRBD2 matches at 10 bases. CDR3 length equals 14 residues. CDR1 is DFQATT and CDR2 is SNEGSKA in the germline V gene (reference sequence). Germline trimming cut 4 bases from V and 0 bases from J; bases unmatched to any gene: 3.

As for this clonotype: This may arise from a read error, as a much more abundant clone is one base away. This chain joins TRBV7-3 and TRBJ2-7, with a weak D call TRBD2 (6 bases). Trimming removed 5 bases at V and 7 bases at J, with 18 bases between. CDR3 length: 14 residues. Per the germline V gene, CDR1 is SGHTA and CDR2 is FQGTGA. Here the CDR3 reads CASSRFPGAGEQYF. CDR3 DNA: TGTGCCAGCAGCCGATTCCCTGGGGCGGGGGAGCAGTACTTC.

This clonotype was observed a few times. The chain employs TRBV12-3 or TRBV12-4 and TRBJ1-1; D is unclear. The V end was cut by 7 bases, the J end by 11 bases, with 11 bases between. The CDR3 contains 10 residues. The DNA for the CDR3 is TGTGCCAGCATTTTCACTTGGGCTTTCTTT. This gives the protein CASIFTWAFF.